One sample yielded the 10 T cell receptor beta chains listed below, sequenced in a study of graft-versus-host responses after intestinal transplantation. Their target antigens are unknown. Libraries were prepared by immunoSEQ multiplex PCR; TCRdb keeps only in-frame clonotypes and omits some of them. The sample gives about 100,000 clones, more than 75% of which show up once; roughly 0.95% is in the top ten. Sequences were derived from unstimulated CD4+ T cells sorted from spleen or lymph node cells, sampled before transplant. These receptors all come from a human donor who was the organ donor for an intestinal transplant.

The chain couples TRBV30 to TRBJ1-1; D is uncertain. The CDR3 extends over 14 amino acids. V shed 3 bases and J shed 4 bases, with 15 bases lying between them. From germline, CDR1 is GTSNPN and CDR2 SVGIG (reference sequence). The chain's CDR3 is CAWRVHTRGTEAFF. DNA of the CDR3: TGTGCCTGGAGGGTCCATACCCGGGGCACTGAAGCTTTCTTT.

The V call is TRBV4-1, the J call TRBJ2-6; TRBD1 agrees at 7 bases. The germline V gene has CDR1 MGHRA and CDR2 YSYEKL. Trimming removed 1 base from V and 4 bases from J; junction bases left unmatched: 7. The CDR3 has 17 amino acids. The CDR3 loop is CASSQVVRGPGANVLTF. The CDR3 region has the DNA TGCGCCAGCAGCCAAGTGGTAAGGGGGCCAGGGGCCAACGTCCTGACTTTC.

This clone was picked up one time. The chain uses TRBV4-2 and TRBJ1-5; D not resolved. V dropped 0 bases and J dropped 3 bases, with 9 bases sitting between them. This CDR3 contains 15 residues. Germline lookup yields CDR1 LGHNA and CDR2 YNFKEQ. The CDR3: CASSQDRRTNQPQHF. In DNA form, the CDR3 reads TGTGCCAGCAGCCAAGACCGACGGACCAATCAGCCCCAGCATTTT.

The CDR3 protein is CASSLMGSAGGYTF. CDR3 nucleotide sequence: TGTGCCAGCAGTTTAATGGGGTCCGCCGGAGGCTACACCTTC. The chain recombines TRBV28 with TRBJ1-2; D call uncertain. Trimming left V 2 bases short and J 8 bases short, with 15 bases between. The CDR3 is made up of 14 amino acids. CDR1 and CDR2 from the germline V gene are MDHEN and SYDVKM.

This clone showed up just a few times. V gene TRBV7-9 combines with J gene TRBJ2-5, with a weak D call TRBD2 (6 bases). The germline CDR1 and CDR2 sequences are SEHNR and FQNEAQ (reference sequence). This CDR3 comprises 18 residues. V lost 0 bases and J lost 5, with 22 bases in between. CDR3 sequence (DNA): TGTGCCAGCAGCTTAGCTGCGGGATCCAGGACCTTGAGGGAGACCCAGTACTTC. Protein product: CASSLAAGSRTLRETQYF.

V usage is TRBV6-1 and J usage is TRBJ1-1; a weak D match, TRBD1 (6 bases). With 5 bases removed from V and 1 base from J, the gap between germline ends came to 8 bases. The V gene's germline CDR1 is MNHNS and CDR2 SASEGT. There are 13 residues in the CDR3. This chain's CDR3 is CASSRTENTEAFF. CDR3 in DNA: TGTGCCAGCAGTCGGACAGAGAACACTGAAGCTTTCTTT.

The CDR3 sequence: CASSQLAGPDTQYF. Written as DNA, the CDR3 is TGTGCCAGCAGCCAGCTAGCCGGCCCAGATACGCAGTATTTT. This chain connects TRBV4-2 to TRBJ2-3; TRBD2 is a possible D gene (5 bases). The CDR3 covers 14 residues. Trimming took off 3 bases at V and 4 bases at J, with 11 bases between the two ends. Germline CDR1 and CDR2: LGHNA and YNFKEQ.

This chain joins TRBV28 and TRBJ1-1, with D unresolved. The CDR3 extends over 14 amino acids. Per germline, CDR1 MDHEN and CDR2 SYDVKM. V lost 3 bases and J lost 3, with 11 bases in between. Here the CDR3 DNA reads TGTGCCAGCAGTTTTTTAATTCAGGACACTGAAGCTTTCTTT. Translation: CASSFLIQDTEAFF.

This clone came up once. The chain combines TRBV28 with TRBJ2-7, with 7 bases matching TRBD2. With 5 bases clipped from V and 3 bases from J, the junction kept 10 bases outside the gene matches. The germline V gene has CDR1 MDHEN and CDR2 SYDVKM. The CDR3 length is 15 residues. CDR3 residues: CASSTHGGSHYEQYF. The CDR3 DNA is TGTGCCAGCAGTACCCACGGGGGGTCCCACTACGAGCAGTACTTC.

Comments on this clone: The same CDR3 arises from other DNA sequences in this sample as well. The CDR3 coding sequence is TGCAGTGCGAGAAGGGAGACCCAGTACTTC. Residues: CSARRETQYF. The J gene is TRBJ2-5, the V gene TRBV20-1; D is uncertain. Trimming cost V 6 bases and J 5 bases, with 7 bases left between them. Per the germline V gene, CDR1 is DFQATT and CDR2 is SNEGSKA (reference sequence). The CDR3 length is 10 residues.